This TCR beta chain derives from a study of blood T cell repertoires in COVID-19. CDR1 DFQATT and CDR2 SNEGSKA come from the germline V gene (reference sequence). The CDR3 totals 13 residues. Germline trimming cut 3 bases from V and 7 bases from J; bases unmatched to any gene: 5. TCRdb's table, derived via immunoSEQ multiplex PCR, lists solely in-frame clones and lacks some. The table has 150,000 or so clones, roughly 84% seen once; the top ten hold 8.2%. The sequence derives from a woman aged 60 to 75 with acute or convalescent COVID-19. The chain has TRBV20-1 and TRBJ1-2; 10 bases match TRBD1. Specimen: peripheral blood. Here the CDR3 reads CSASLTGGFGYTF. In DNA, the CDR3 is TGCAGTGCTAGTTTGACAGGGGGCTTTGGCTACACCTTC.